The clone carrying this T cell receptor (beta chain) has a handful of counts. Its specificity is not known. MiXCR, applied by TCRdb to the 5' RACE reads, yields one record per CDR3 protein. The data show about 400,000 distinct CDR3 sequences, around a quarter seen once. This sample stems from a study of T-cell memory formation after mild COVID-19. Study-level findings and limits: Day 15 to 85 contracting clones showed balanced CD4/CD8; day 15 to 37 expanders favored CD4+. Some clones that responded were present in memory (sampled pre-infection), which suggests cross-reactive memory joined. Of the contracting clones, CD4+ ones lay mainly in CM and EM, and CD8+ ones in EMRA.

The germline gives CDR1 KGHSH, CDR2 LQKENI. This CDR3 contains 14 residues. Trimming took 8 bases from V and 6 from J; bases not matched to a gene: 7. The sequence was obtained from an adult woman who had mild COVID-19 (a few samples of this study predate the infection). Cell type and time point are not known. This chain links TRBV18 with TRBJ2-1; 10 bases are a match to TRBD2. Material for sequencing was PBMCs or a T cell subset sorted from them (not recorded which). CDR3 loop: CASTRTSGLNEQFF. CDR3 nucleotides: TGTGCCAGCACTCGGACTAGCGGTCTCAATGAGCAGTTCTTC.